This TCR beta chain was observed in a study of T cell responses to AZD1222 COVID-19 vaccine. Turning to the study itself: Researchers grouped second doses given at about 4 or about 12 weeks into one pool.

Notes on the study in general: Only after the peak T cell response were repertoires sampled. CD4 TCRs associated with vaccination spanned spike, dominating at 160-218 and 743-854.

V lost 2 bases and J lost 3, with 10 bases in between. Germline V gene sequence: CDR1 SQVTM, CDR2 ANQGSEA. This CDR3 comprises 13 residues. Details on this clone: The antigen remains unidentified.

Assay: immunoSEQ multiplex PCR; the TCRdb copy retains only in-frame clones and omits some. Among 140,000 to 150,000 clones listed, more than 85% were seen once. The chain has TRBV29-1 and TRBJ1-1; D unclear. This sequence was found in an adult in good health. Sequencing used peripheral blood, obtained on day 0 of AZD1222 vaccination. The CDR3 coding sequence is TGCAGCGTTGAACGGGGTTGGGACACTGAAGCTTTCTTT. Translating gives CSVERGWDTEAFF.